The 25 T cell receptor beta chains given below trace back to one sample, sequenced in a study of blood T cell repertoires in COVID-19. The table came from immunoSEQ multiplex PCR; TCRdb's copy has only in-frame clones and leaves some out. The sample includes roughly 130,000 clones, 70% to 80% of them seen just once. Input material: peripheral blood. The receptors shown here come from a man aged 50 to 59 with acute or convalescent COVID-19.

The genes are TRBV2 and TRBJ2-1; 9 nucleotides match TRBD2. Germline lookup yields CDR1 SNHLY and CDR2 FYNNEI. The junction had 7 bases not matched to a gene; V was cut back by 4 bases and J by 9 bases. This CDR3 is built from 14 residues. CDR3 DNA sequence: TGTGCCAGCAGTGCGGCGGGGGGGCTCAGTGAGCAGTTCTTC. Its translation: CASSAAGGLSEQFF.

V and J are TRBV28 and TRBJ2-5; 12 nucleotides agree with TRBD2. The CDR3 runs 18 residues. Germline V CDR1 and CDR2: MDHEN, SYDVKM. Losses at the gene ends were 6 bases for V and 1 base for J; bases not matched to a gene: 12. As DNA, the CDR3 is TGTGCCAGCAGCCCAACTAGCGGGGGGCTAACCTTCCAAGAGACCCAGTACTTC. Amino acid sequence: CASSPTSGGLTFQETQYF.

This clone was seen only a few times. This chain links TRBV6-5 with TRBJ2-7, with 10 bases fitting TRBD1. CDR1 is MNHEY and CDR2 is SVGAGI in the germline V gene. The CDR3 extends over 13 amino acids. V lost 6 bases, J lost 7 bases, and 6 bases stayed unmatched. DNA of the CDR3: TGTGCCAGCAGCCTGGGACAGGGGAGGGAGCAGTACTTC. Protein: CASSLGQGREQYF.

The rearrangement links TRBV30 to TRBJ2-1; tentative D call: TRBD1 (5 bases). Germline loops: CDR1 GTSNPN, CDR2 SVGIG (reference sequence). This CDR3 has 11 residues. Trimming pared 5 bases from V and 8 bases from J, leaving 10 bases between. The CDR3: CAWGARDEQFF. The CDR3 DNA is TGTGCCTGGGGGGCCAGGGATGAGCAGTTCTTC. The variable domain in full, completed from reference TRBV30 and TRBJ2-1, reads SQTIHQWPATLVQPVGSPLSLECTVEGTSNPNLYWYRQAAGRGLQLLFYSVGIGQISSEVPQNLSASRPQDRQFILSSKKLLLSDSGFYLCAWGARDEQFFGPGTRLTVL.

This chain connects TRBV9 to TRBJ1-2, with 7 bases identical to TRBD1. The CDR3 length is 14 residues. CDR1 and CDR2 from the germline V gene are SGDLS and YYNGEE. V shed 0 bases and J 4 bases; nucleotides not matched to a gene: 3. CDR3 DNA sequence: TGTGCCAGCAGCGTAGGACAGGGCAGCTATGGCTACACCTTC. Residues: CASSVGQGSYGYTF. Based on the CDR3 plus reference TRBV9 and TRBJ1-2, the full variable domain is DSGVTQTPKHLITATGQRVTLRCSPRSGDLSVYWYQQSLDQGLQFLIQYYNGEERAKGNILERFSAQQFPDLHSELNLSSLELGDSALYFCASSVGQGSYGYTFGSGTRLTVV.

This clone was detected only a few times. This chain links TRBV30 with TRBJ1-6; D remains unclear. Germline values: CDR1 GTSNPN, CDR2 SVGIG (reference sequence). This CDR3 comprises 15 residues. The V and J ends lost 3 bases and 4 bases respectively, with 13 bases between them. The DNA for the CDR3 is TGTGCCTGGAGCGCAACCGAAACTTATAATTCACCCCTCCACTTT. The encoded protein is CAWSATETYNSPLHF. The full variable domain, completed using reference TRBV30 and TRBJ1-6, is SQTIHQWPATLVQPVGSPLSLECTVEGTSNPNLYWYRQAAGRGLQLLFYSVGIGQISSEVPQNLSASRPQDRQFILSSKKLLLSDSGFYLCAWSATETYNSPLHFGNGTRLTVT.

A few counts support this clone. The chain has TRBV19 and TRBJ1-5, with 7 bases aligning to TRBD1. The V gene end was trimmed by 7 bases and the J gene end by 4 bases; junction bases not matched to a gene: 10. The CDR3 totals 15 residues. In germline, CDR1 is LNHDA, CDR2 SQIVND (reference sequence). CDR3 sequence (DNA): TGTGCCAGTACCGCAACAGGGGTGGGAAATCAGCCCCAGCATTTT. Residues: CASTATGVGNQPQHF.

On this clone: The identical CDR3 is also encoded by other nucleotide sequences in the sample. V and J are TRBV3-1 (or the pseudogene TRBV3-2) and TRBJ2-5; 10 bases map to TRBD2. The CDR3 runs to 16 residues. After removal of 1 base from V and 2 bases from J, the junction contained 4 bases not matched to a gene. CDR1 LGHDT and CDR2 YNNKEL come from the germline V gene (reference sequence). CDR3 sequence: CASSQGLAGAQETQYF. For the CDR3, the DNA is TGTGCCAGCAGCCAAGGGCTAGCGGGGGCACAAGAGACCCAGTACTTC.

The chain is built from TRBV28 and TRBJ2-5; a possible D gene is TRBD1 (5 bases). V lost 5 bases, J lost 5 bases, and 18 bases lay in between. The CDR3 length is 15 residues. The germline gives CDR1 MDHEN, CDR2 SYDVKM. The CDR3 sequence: CASSTQGWVRETQYF. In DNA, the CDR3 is TGTGCCAGCAGTACCCAGGGATGGGTTCGTGAGACCCAGTACTTC. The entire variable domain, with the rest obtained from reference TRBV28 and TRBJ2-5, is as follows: DVKVTQSSRYLVKRTGEKVFLECVQDMDHENMFWYRQDPGLGLRLIYFSYDVKMKEKGDIPEGYSVSREKKERFSLILESASTNQTSMYLCASSTQGWVRETQYFGPGTRLLVL.

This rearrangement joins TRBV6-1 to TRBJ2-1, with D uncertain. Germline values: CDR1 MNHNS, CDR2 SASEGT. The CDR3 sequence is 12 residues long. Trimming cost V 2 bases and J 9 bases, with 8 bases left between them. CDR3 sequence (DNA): TGTGCCAGCAGTGAATCGGTGATTGAGCAGTTCTTC. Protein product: CASSESVIEQFF.

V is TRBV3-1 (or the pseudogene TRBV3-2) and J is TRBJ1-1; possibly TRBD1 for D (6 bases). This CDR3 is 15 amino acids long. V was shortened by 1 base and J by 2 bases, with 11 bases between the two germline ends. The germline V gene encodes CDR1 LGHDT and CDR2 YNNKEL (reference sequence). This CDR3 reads CASSQAGQLNTEAFF. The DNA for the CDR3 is TGTGCCAGCAGCCAAGCCGGACAGCTCAACACTGAAGCTTTCTTT.

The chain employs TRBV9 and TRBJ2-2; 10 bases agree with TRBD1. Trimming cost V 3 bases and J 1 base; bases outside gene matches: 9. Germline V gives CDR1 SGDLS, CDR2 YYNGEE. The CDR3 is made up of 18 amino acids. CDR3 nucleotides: TGTGCCAGCAGCGATGGCCGGGACAGGGGCTTGAACACCGGGGAGCTGTTTTTT. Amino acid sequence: CASSDGRDRGLNTGELFF.

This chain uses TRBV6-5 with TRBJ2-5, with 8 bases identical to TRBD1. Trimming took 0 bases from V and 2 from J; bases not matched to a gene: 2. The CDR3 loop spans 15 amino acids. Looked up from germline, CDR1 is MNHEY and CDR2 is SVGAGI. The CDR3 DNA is TGTGCCAGCAGTTACTCGGACAGGGCGCAAGAGACCCAGTACTTC. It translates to CASSYSDRAQETQYF.

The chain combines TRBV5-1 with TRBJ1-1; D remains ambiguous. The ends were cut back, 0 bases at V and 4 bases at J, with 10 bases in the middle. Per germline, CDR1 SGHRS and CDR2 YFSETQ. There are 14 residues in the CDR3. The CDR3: CASSLGSRGTEAFF. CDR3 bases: TGCGCCAGCAGCTTGGGTTCAAGAGGCACTGAAGCTTTCTTT.

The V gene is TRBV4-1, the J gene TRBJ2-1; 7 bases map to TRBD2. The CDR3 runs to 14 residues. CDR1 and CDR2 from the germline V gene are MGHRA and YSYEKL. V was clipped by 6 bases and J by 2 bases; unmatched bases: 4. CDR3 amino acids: CASSPSGPYNEQFF. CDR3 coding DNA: TGCGCCAGCAGTCCTAGCGGACCCTACAATGAGCAGTTCTTC.

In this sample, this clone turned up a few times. This chain's CDR3 is CASSLGQGGTGELFF. CDR3 nucleotides: TGCGCCAGCAGCCTCGGACAGGGAGGCACCGGGGAGCTGTTTTTT. The chain employs TRBV5-1 and TRBJ2-2, with TRBD1 matching 8 bases. Germline V gene data show CDR1 as SGHRS and CDR2 as YFSETQ. The CDR3 loop spans 15 amino acids. V was pared by 4 bases and J by 4 bases, with 6 bases of the junction left unmatched.

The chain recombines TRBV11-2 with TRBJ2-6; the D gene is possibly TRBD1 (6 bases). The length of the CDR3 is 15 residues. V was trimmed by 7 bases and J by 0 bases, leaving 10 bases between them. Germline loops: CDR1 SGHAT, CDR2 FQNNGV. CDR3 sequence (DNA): TGTGCCAGCATCCTACAGGGCTCTGGGGCCAACGTCCTGACTTTC. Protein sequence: CASILQGSGANVLTF.

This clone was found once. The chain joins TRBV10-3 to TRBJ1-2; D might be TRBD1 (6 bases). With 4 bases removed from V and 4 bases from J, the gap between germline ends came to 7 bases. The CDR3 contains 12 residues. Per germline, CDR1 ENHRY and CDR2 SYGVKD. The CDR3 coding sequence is TGTGCCATCAGTGTGGACAGCTATGGCTACACCTTC. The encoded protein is CAISVDSYGYTF.

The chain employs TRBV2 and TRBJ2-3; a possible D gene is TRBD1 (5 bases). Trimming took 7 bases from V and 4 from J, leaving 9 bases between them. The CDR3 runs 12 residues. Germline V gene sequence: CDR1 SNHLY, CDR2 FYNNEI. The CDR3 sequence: CASKGRADTQYF. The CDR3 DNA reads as TGTGCCAGCAAGGGGCGCGCAGATACGCAGTATTTT. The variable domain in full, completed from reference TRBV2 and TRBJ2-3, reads EPEVTQTPSHQVTQMGQEVILRCVPISNHLYFYWYRQILGQKVEFLVSFYNNEISEKSEIFDDQFSVERPDGSNFTLKIRSTKLEDSAMYFCASKGRADTQYFGPGTRLTVL.

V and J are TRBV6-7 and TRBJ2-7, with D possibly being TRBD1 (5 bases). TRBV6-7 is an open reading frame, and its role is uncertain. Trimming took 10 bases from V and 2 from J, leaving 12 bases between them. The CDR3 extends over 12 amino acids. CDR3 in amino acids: CANRQPPYEQYF. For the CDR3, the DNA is TGTGCCAATAGACAGCCTCCCTACGAGCAGTACTTC.

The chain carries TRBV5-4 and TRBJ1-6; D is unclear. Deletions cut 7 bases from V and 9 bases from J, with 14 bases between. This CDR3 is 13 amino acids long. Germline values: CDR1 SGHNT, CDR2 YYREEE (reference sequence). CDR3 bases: TGTGCCAGCGGAAACACGGAGAGTTCACCCCTCCACTTT. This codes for CASGNTESSPLHF.

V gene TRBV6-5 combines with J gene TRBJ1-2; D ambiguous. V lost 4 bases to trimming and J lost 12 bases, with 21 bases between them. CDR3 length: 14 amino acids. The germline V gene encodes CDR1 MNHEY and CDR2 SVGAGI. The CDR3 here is CASSSRPGSNSHTF. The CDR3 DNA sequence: TGTGCCAGCAGTTCTCGCCCCGGTTCGAACAGCCACACCTTC.

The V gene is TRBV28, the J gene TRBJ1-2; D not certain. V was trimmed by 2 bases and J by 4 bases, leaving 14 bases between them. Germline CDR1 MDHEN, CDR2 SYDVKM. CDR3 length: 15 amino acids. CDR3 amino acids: CASSLKARDTYGYTF. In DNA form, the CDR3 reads TGTGCCAGCAGTTTAAAGGCACGGGATACCTATGGCTACACCTTC.

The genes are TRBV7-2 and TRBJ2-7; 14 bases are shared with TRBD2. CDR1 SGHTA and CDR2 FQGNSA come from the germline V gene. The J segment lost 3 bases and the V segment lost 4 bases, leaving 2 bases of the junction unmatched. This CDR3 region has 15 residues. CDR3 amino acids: CASSYGTSGGYEQYF. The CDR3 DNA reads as TGTGCCAGCAGCTATGGGACTAGCGGGGGCTACGAGCAGTACTTC.

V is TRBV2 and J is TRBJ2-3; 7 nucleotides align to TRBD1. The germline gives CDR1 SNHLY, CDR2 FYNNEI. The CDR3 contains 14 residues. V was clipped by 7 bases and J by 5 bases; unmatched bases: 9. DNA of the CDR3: TGTGCCAGCACCGGACAGGTAGATAGAGATACGCAGTATTTT. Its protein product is CASTGQVDRDTQYF.